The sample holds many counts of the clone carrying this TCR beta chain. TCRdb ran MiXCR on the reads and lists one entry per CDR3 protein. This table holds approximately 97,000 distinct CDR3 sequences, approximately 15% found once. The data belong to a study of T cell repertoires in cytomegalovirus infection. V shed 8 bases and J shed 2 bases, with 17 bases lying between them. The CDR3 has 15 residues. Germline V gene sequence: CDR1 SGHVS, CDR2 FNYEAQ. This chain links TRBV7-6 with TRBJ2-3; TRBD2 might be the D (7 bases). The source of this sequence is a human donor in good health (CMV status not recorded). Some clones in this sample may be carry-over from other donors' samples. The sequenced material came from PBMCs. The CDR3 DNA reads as TGTGCCAGCGGGGGGGCTTCTCGCAACACAGATACGCAGTATTTT. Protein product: CASGGASRNTDTQYF.